Listed here are 31 T cell receptor beta chains from one sample, sequenced in a study of vaccination and CD4 T cells after COVID-19. Time point meaning: late sampling 161 to 241 days after vaccination in a few convalescent patients. Treatment of the sample: approximately 10-day PBMC culture with coronavirus spike peptide pools or control peptides (ViraFEST assay). Their target antigens are unknown. Sequencing of cultured CD4+ T cell DNA used the Oncomine TCR Beta short-read assay. TCRdb called the PCR reads again in MiXCR, with one record for every CDR3 protein. This table has 15,000 to 20,000 distinct CDR3 sequences, 44% appearing once. The specimen comprised CD4+ T cells from blood, cultured in vitro, sampled about 7 months after SARS-CoV-2 vaccination. Receptor source: a human donor who had recovered from COVID-19.

This clonotype turned up a few times. This chain links TRBV2 with TRBJ1-5; D is ambiguous. V lost 6 bases to trimming and J lost 0 bases, with 12 bases between them. The CDR3 is 15 amino acids. The germline V gene has CDR1 SNHLY and CDR2 FYNNEI. The CDR3 protein is CASRAQVYSNQPQHF. CDR3 nucleotide sequence: TGTGCCAGCAGGGCCCAGGTATATAGCAATCAGCCCCAGCATTTT.

This chain joins TRBV4-1 and TRBJ2-1, with TRBD2 matching 9 bases. V was pared by 1 base and J by 10 bases, with 11 bases of the junction left unmatched. The CDR3 consists of 16 residues. In germline, CDR1 is MGHRA, CDR2 YSYEKL. The CDR3 nucleotides read TGCGCCAGCAGCCAAGCTAGCGGGACCCAATATTTAGAGCAGTTCTTC. Amino acids: CASSQASGTQYLEQFF.

This clonotype came up a few times. Written as DNA, the CDR3 is TGCAGTGCTAGAGTAAGGACTAGCGGAGCCTACAATGAGCAGTTCTTC. Its translation is CSARVRTSGAYNEQFF. This chain uses TRBV20-1 with TRBJ2-1; 10 bases fit TRBD2. CDR1 and CDR2 from the germline V gene are DFQATT and SNEGSKA (reference sequence). This CDR3 region has 16 residues. Trimming removed 1 base from V and 2 bases from J; junction bases left unmatched: 5.

This clonotype was counted a single time. The J gene is TRBJ2-1, the V gene TRBV6-1, with D perhaps TRBD2 (5 bases). CDR3 size: 13 residues. In germline, CDR1 is MNHNS, CDR2 SASEGT. With 5 bases removed from V and 6 bases from J, the gap between germline ends came to 11 bases. The CDR3 reads CASSNTRGNEQFF. For the CDR3, the DNA is TGTGCCAGCAGTAATACTCGGGGCAATGAGCAGTTCTTC.

The gene calls are TRBV27 and TRBJ2-5; D is undetermined. The germline V gene has CDR1 MNHEY and CDR2 SMNVEV (reference sequence). CDR3 length: 13 residues. Trimming removed 8 bases at V and 2 bases at J, with 12 bases between. CDR3 sequence (DNA): TGTGCCAGCCGGTCGGGTAGACAAGAGACCCAGTACTTC. This gives the protein CASRSGRQETQYF.

This sequence joins TRBV7-2 and TRBJ2-7; TRBD1 or TRBD2 may be the D gene (5 bases each). Trimming shortened V by 3 bases and J by 5 bases, and 11 bases separated the two germline ends. Germline CDR1 is SGHTA and CDR2 is FQGNSA. CDR3 length: 13 amino acids. CDR3 nucleotide sequence: TGTGCCAGCAGCTTTGCAGGGACGAACGAGCAGTACTTC. Protein product: CASSFAGTNEQYF.

The chain couples TRBV5-4 to TRBJ2-5, with TRBD2 matching 13 bases. In germline, CDR1 is SGHNT, CDR2 YYREEE (reference sequence). After removal of 4 bases from V and 6 bases from J, the junction contained 9 bases not matched to a gene. The CDR3 is made up of 16 amino acids. The CDR3 DNA is TGTGCCAGCAGCGTAAGGACTAGCGGGAGTTTAAAGACCCAGTACTTC. Translated, it gives CASSVRTSGSLKTQYF.

The sample holds a few counts of this clonotype. V usage is TRBV6-1 and J usage is TRBJ1-1, with a possible D match to TRBD1 (5 bases). Germline CDR1 MNHNS, CDR2 SASEGT. This CDR3 region has 13 residues. Trimming left V 6 bases short and J 11 bases short, with 19 bases between. CDR3: CASRTPNQGGAFF. CDR3 sequence (DNA): TGTGCCAGCAGAACACCTAATCAGGGAGGGGCTTTCTTT.

The V and J genes are TRBV14 and TRBJ1-1, with D maybe TRBD1 (6 bases). Germline loops: CDR1 SGHDN, CDR2 FVKESK. Trimming took off 4 bases at V and 9 bases at J, with 12 bases between the two ends. The CDR3 has 12 residues. As DNA, the CDR3 is TGTGCCAGCAGCCGACCTACAGGGAAAGCTTTCTTT. This translates into CASSRPTGKAFF.

This chain joins TRBV7-2 and TRBJ2-5, with 8 bases aligning to TRBD2. CDR1 is SGHTA and CDR2 is FQGNSA in the germline V gene. The CDR3 loop spans 16 amino acids. J gave up 5 bases and V 2 bases, and 10 bases lay outside the gene matches. The chain's CDR3 is CASSLSSGSFGETQYF. In DNA, the CDR3 is TGTGCCAGCAGCTTATCCAGCGGGAGCTTCGGGGAGACCCAGTACTTC.

The count of this clonotype is one. The J gene is TRBJ2-1, the V gene TRBV7-9; no clear D gene. Deletions cut 0 bases from V and 6 bases from J, with 6 bases between. Germline V gives CDR1 SEHNR, CDR2 FQNEAQ (reference sequence). This CDR3 is built from 13 residues. CDR3 DNA: TGTGCCAGCAGCTTAGCAGGCGTCAATGAGCAGTTCTTC. Its protein product is CASSLAGVNEQFF.

The chain has TRBV5-4 and TRBJ1-1; 8 nucleotides match TRBD1. The CDR3 loop spans 16 amino acids. Germline CDR1 reads SGHNT; CDR2 reads YYREEE (reference sequence). J was trimmed by 4 bases and V by 4 bases; bases with no gene match: 12. Written as DNA, the CDR3 is TGTGCCAGCAGCAACGGACAGGGAAAGTCGATCACTGAAGCTTTCTTT. This codes for CASSNGQGKSITEAFF.

This chain links TRBV15 with TRBJ2-5; 8 nucleotides line up with TRBD1. The CDR3 extends over 16 amino acids. The germline gives CDR1 LNHNV, CDR2 YYDKDF (reference sequence). V trimming: 2 bases; J trimming: 1 base; junction bases outside the gene matches: 6. The CDR3 loop is CATSRRTGSSQETQYF. The DNA of the CDR3 is TGTGCCACCAGCAGAAGGACAGGGTCGTCCCAAGAGACCCAGTACTTC.

The CDR3 sequence is CASSLVTEAFF. CDR3 nucleotides: TGTGCCAGCAGCTTAGTCACTGAAGCTTTCTTT. The V gene is TRBV7-9, the J gene TRBJ1-1; no firm D call. This CDR3 is 11 amino acids long. Germline CDR1 reads SEHNR; CDR2 reads FQNEAQ (reference sequence). Trimming left V 1 base short and J 4 bases short, with 1 base between.

This clonotype showed up just a few times. This chain joins TRBV7-9 and TRBJ2-2, with TRBD1 matching over 7 bases. The CDR3 is 16 residues long. J lost 5 bases, V lost 5 bases, and 11 bases had no gene match. Germline V CDR1 and CDR2: SEHNR, FQNEAQ (reference sequence). CDR3 in DNA: TGTGCCAGCAGCCAATACCGGGACAGTTCTACCGGGGAGCTGTTTTTT. Encoded protein: CASSQYRDSSTGELFF.

The chain employs TRBV19 and TRBJ1-6; D is unclear. The CDR3 loop spans 17 amino acids. Germline CDR1 reads LNHDA; CDR2 reads SQIVND (reference sequence). Trimming stripped 5 bases from V and 0 bases from J, with 14 bases between. The CDR3 DNA sequence: TGTGCCAGTAGTCCCCGGACGACGAGCTCCTATAATTCACCCCTCCACTTT. It codes for CASSPRTTSSYNSPLHF. The full variable domain, rest sourced from reference TRBV19 and TRBJ1-6, is DGGITQSPKYLFRKEGQNVTLSCEQNLNHDAMYWYRQDPGQGLRLIYYSQIVNDFQKGDIAEGYSVSREKKESFPLTVTSAQKNPTAFYLCASSPRTTSSYNSPLHFGNGTRLTVT.

In its sample, this clonotype is medium-sized. The chain combines TRBV7-3 with TRBJ1-1; no reliable D call. The germline V gene has CDR1 SGHTA and CDR2 FQGTGA. V was shortened by 5 bases and J by 7 bases, with 11 bases between the two germline ends. The CDR3 has 12 amino acids. The CDR3 protein is CASSLDGLEAFF. The CDR3 region has the DNA TGTGCCAGCAGCCTGGACGGCCTTGAAGCTTTCTTT. The full variable domain, in which reference TRBV7-3 and TRBJ1-1 provide the parts outside the CDR3, is GAGVSQTPSNKVTEKGKYVELRCDPISGHTALYWYRQSLGQGPEFLIYFQGTGAADDSGLPNDRFFAVRPEGSVSTLKIQRTERGDSAVYLCASSLDGLEAFFGQGTRLTVV.

This clonotype is labeled as medium-sized. This chain uses TRBV12-3 or TRBV12-4 with TRBJ1-5; D remains unclear. The CDR3 extends over 13 amino acids. The germline V and J ends were trimmed by 6 bases and 5 bases, with 11 bases remaining between them. CDR3 residues: CASRRRVDQPQHF. The CDR3 nucleotides read TGTGCCAGCAGACGACGGGTGGATCAGCCCCAGCATTTT.

The rearrangement links TRBV21-1 to TRBJ2-7. TRBV21-1 is a pseudogene segment. CDR3 length equals 16 residues. In DNA, the CDR3 is TGTGCCAGCAGCAAACTTCAGGAGCAACGACCCTACGAGCAGTACTTC. Amino acids: CASSKLQEQRPYEQYF.

This clonotype was found once. The chain is built from TRBV7-2 and TRBJ2-7; possible D gene TRBD2, 6 bases. Trimming took 5 bases from V and 0 from J, leaving 14 bases between them. The CDR3 covers 15 residues. From germline, CDR1 is SGHTA and CDR2 FQGNSA. Here the CDR3 reads CASSVAGRLSYEQYF. CDR3 DNA: TGTGCCAGCAGCGTTGCGGGGCGCCTCTCCTACGAGCAGTACTTC.

This clonotype was observed a handful of times. V and J are TRBV6-1 and TRBJ2-5; unclear D gene. Trimming cost V 7 bases and J 6 bases, with 12 bases left between them. The CDR3 is made up of 12 amino acids. From germline, CDR1 is MNHNS and CDR2 SASEGT. The CDR3: CASMTLEKTQYF. The DNA for the CDR3 is TGTGCCAGCATGACCCTGGAAAAGACCCAGTACTTC.

This clonotype was seen a handful of times. V usage is TRBV27 and J usage is TRBJ1-6, with D possibly being TRBD1 (6 bases). Germline CDR1 MNHEY, CDR2 SMNVEV (reference sequence). The V end lost 6 bases, the J end lost 2 bases, and 11 bases lay between the germline ends. This CDR3 comprises 15 residues. This CDR3 is CASRSQGAYNSPLHF. The CDR3, as DNA: TGTGCCAGCAGATCACAGGGAGCCTATAATTCACCCCTCCACTTT.

This clonotype has a handful of counts. The V call is TRBV27, the J call TRBJ2-4, with 7 bases aligning to TRBD2. CDR1 is MNHEY, CDR2 SMNVEV, per germline (reference sequence). This CDR3 comprises 15 residues. Trimming removed 6 bases from V and 1 base from J; junction bases left unmatched: 6. In DNA, the CDR3 is TGTGCCAGCAGCGGGGCCGGGGGGGCCAAAAACATTCAGTACTTC. Its protein is CASSGAGGAKNIQYF.

The CDR3 DNA reads TGCGCCAGCAGCTTGGACTCCCCGGACAGGGGGTACAATGAGCAGTTCTTC. This encodes CASSLDSPDRGYNEQFF. This chain links TRBV5-1 with TRBJ2-1; 10 bases match TRBD1. From germline, CDR1 is SGHRS and CDR2 YFSETQ. Trimming took 0 bases from V and 4 from J; bases not matched to a gene: 7. The CDR3 has 17 amino acids.

This clonotype was counted between two and nine times. V gene TRBV6-1 combines with J gene TRBJ2-1, with D hard to call. Germline values: CDR1 MNHNS, CDR2 SASEGT. There are 11 residues in the CDR3. Between the trimmed V and J ends, which lost 6 bases and 10 bases, there was a span of 10 bases. For the CDR3, the DNA is TGTGCCAGCAGCCTAAGCTGGGAGCAGTTCTTC. Its translation: CASSLSWEQFF.

This clonotype was found a few times. The chain carries TRBV6-5 and TRBJ1-2, with 8 bases fitting TRBD1. The ends lost 0 bases at V and 4 bases at J; junction bases unmatched: 7. This CDR3 contains 16 residues. From germline, CDR1 is MNHEY and CDR2 SVGAGI. CDR3 bases: TGTGCCAGCAGTTACTCGAGAGGGGACAGGCGCTATGGCTACACCTTC. Its translation: CASSYSRGDRRYGYTF.

This clonotype appeared once. The chain employs TRBV6-2 or TRBV6-3 and TRBJ2-3; D is perhaps TRBD1 (6 bases). This CDR3 contains 15 residues. V was shortened by 2 bases and J by 2 bases, with 11 bases between the two germline ends. CDR1 is MNHEY, CDR2 SVGEGT, per germline. This CDR3 is CASSYGWTDTDTQYF. The CDR3 coding sequence is TGTGCCAGCAGTTACGGATGGACAGACACAGATACGCAGTATTTT.

The chain recombines TRBV6-2 or TRBV6-3 with TRBJ2-3, with TRBD2 identical over 7 bases. Losses at the gene ends were 7 bases for V and 10 bases for J; bases not matched to a gene: 11. Germline V CDR1 and CDR2: MNHEY, SVGEGT. This CDR3 is built from 13 residues. CDR3 residues: CASTRVRGVPQYF. The DNA for the CDR3 is TGTGCCAGCACCAGAGTCCGGGGGGTTCCGCAGTATTTT.

The chain employs TRBV20-1 and TRBJ2-7; TRBD1 aligns across 10 bases. Per the germline V gene, CDR1 is DFQATT and CDR2 is SNEGSKA (reference sequence). V shed 4 bases, J shed 7 bases, and the junction held 7 bases outside the gene matches. CDR3 length equals 13 residues. CDR3 nucleotides: TGCAGTGCTACTGGACAGGGGGTCGTTGAGCAGTACTTC. Its translation is CSATGQGVVEQYF.

This clonotype has a single count. The chain combines TRBV11-1 with TRBJ1-2, with D maybe TRBD1 (5 bases). The V gene's germline CDR1 is SGHAT and CDR2 FQDESV (reference sequence). Trimming pared 5 bases from V and 5 bases from J, leaving 24 bases between. CDR3 size: 17 residues. CDR3: CASSQGSTRVPGYGYTF. CDR3 nucleotide sequence: TGTGCCAGCAGCCAAGGGTCGACCAGGGTCCCCGGATATGGCTACACCTTC. Full variable domain (remainder filled in from reference TRBV11-1 and TRBJ1-2): EAEVAQSPRYKITEKSQAVAFWCDPISGHATLYWYRQILGQGPELLVQFQDESVVDDSQLPKDRFSAERLKGVDSTLKIQPAELGDSAMYLCASSQGSTRVPGYGYTFGSGTRLTVV.

The chain combines TRBV20-1 with TRBJ1-2; D may be TRBD1 (5 bases). The CDR3 runs 13 residues. Germline CDR1 DFQATT, CDR2 SNEGSKA (reference sequence). The V end was cut by 1 base, the J end by 4 bases, with 10 bases between. CDR3 in DNA: TGCAGTGCTAGAGCCAGGGCTCCCTATGGCTACACCTTC. Protein sequence: CSARARAPYGYTF.